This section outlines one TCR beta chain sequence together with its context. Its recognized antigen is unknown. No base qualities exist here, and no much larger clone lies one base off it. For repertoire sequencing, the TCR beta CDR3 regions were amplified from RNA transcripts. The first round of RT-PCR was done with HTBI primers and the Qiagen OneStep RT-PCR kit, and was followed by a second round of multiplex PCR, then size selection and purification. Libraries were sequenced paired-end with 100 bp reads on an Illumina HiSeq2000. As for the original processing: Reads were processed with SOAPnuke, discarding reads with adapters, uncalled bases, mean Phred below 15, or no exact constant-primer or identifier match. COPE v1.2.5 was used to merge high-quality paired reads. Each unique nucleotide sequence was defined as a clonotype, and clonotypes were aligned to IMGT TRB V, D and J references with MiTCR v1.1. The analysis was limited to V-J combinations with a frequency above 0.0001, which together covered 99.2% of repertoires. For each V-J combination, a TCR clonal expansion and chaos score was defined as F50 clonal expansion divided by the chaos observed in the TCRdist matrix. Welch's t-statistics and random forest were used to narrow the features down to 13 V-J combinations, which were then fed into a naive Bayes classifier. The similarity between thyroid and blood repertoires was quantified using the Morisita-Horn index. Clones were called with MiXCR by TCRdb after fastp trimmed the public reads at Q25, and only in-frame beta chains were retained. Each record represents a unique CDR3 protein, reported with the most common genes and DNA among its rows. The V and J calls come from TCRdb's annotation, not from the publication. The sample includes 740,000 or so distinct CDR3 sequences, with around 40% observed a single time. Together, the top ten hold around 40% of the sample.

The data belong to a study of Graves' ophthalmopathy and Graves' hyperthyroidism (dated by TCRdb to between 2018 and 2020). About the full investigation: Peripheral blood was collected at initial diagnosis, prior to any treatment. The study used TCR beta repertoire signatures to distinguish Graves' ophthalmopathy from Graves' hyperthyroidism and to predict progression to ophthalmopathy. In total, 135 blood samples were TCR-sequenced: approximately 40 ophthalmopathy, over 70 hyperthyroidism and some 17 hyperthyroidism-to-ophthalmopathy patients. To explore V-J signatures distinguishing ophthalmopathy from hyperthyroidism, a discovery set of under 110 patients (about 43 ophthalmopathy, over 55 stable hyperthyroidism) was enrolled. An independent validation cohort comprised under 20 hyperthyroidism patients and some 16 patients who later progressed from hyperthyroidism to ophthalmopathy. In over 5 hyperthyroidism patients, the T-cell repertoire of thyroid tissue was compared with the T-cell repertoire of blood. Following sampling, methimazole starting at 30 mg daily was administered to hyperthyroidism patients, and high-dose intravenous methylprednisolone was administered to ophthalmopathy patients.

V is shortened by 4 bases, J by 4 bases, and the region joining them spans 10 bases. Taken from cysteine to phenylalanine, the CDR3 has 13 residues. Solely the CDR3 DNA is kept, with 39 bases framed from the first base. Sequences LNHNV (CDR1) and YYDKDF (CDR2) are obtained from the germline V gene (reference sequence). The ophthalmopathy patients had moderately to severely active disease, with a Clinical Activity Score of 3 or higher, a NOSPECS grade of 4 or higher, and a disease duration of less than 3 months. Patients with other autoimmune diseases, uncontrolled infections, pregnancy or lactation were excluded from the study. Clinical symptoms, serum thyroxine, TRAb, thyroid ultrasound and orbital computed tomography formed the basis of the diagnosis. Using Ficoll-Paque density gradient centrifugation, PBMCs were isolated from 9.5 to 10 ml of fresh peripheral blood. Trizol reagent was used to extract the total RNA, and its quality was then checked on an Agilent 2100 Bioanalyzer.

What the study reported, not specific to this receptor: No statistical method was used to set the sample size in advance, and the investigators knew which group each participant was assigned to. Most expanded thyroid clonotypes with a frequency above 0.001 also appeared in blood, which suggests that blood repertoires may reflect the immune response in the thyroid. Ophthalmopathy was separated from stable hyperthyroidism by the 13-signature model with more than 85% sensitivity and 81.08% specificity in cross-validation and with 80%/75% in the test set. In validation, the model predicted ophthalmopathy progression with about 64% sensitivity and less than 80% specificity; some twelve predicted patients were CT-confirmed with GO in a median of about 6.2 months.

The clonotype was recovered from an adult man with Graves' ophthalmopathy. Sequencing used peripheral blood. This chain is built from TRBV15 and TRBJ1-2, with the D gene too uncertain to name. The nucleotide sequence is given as TGTGCCACCAGCAACGGGAGGAGCTATGGCTACACCTTC. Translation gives CATSNGRSYGYTF.